These T cell receptor beta chains were read from a single sample in a study of T-cell memory formation after mild COVID-19. Using its own MiXCR run on the 5' RACE reads, TCRdb lists one record per CDR3 protein. The sample consists of some 150,000 distinct CDR3 sequences, almost 25% of them appearing once. The source material was PBMCs or a T cell subset sorted from them (not recorded which). The receptors stem from an adult woman who had mild COVID-19 (a few samples of this study predate the infection). Cell type and time point are not known. The CDR3 runs from the conserved cysteine through the conserved F or W. The D gene is left open where the match is weak. Clone sizes are given selectively: once, few, many, or a class where the clone is expanded.

J gene: TRBJ2-1
D gene: NA
V gene: TRBV12-3/TRBV12-4
clone size: few
CDR3 DNA: TGTGCCAGCAGCAGACAATACAATGAGCAGTTCTTC
CDR3 protein: CASSRQYNEQFF

J gene: TRBJ2-1
D gene: TRBD2
V gene: TRBV15
clone size: few
CDR3 DNA: TGTGCCACCAGCAGAGTTTCGGGGGGGAGGAATGAGCAGTTCTTC
CDR3 protein: CATSRVSGGRNEQFF

J gene: TRBJ2-1
D gene: TRBD1
V gene: TRBV24-1
clone size: few
CDR3 DNA: TGTGCCACCAGTGATCGAGACAGGGTATGGAATGAGCAGTTCTTC
CDR3 protein: CATSDRDRVWNEQFF

J gene: TRBJ1-2
D gene: NA
V gene: TRBV27
clone size: NA
CDR3 DNA: TGTGCCAGCAGTTTGGAGGGGGTCCGTAACTATGGCTACACCTTC
CDR3 protein: CASSLEGVRNYGYTF

J gene: TRBJ2-7
D gene: NA
V gene: TRBV7-8
clone size: few
CDR3 DNA: TGTGCCAGCAGCCCTACCTTGTGGTATGAGCAGTACTTC
CDR3 protein: CASSPTLWYEQYF

J gene: TRBJ1-5
D gene: NA
V gene: TRBV7-8
clone size: NA
CDR3 DNA: TGTGCCAGCAGCCAAAGGACCGCCGGACCCCAGCATTTT
CDR3 protein: CASSQRTAGPQHF

J gene: TRBJ2-3
D gene: NA
V gene: TRBV4-1
clone size: few
CDR3 DNA: TGCGCCAGCAGCCAAGTTGAGGGGACGGAAGATACGCAGTATTTT
CDR3 protein: CASSQVEGTEDTQYF

J gene: TRBJ1-6
D gene: TRBD1
V gene: TRBV7-9
clone size: NA
CDR3 DNA: TGTGCCAGCAGCTTAGGACAGGGGAGCTCCTATAATTCACCCCTCCACTTT
CDR3 protein: CASSLGQGSSYNSPLHF

J gene: TRBJ1-5
D gene: TRBD1
V gene: TRBV6-5
clone size: NA
CDR3 DNA: TGTGCCAGCAGTTCCCGACAGGGGAGCCAGCCCCAGCATTTT
CDR3 protein: CASSSRQGSQPQHF

J gene: TRBJ2-3
D gene: NA
V gene: TRBV4-3
clone size: NA
CDR3 DNA: TGCGCCAGCAGCCAAGACGAGGGTAGCACAGATACGCAGTATTTT
CDR3 protein: CASSQDEGSTDTQYF

J gene: TRBJ2-4
D gene: NA
V gene: TRBV7-9
clone size: few
CDR3 DNA: TGTGCCAGCAGCTTACTAGGGGAAAACATTCAGTACTTC
CDR3 protein: CASSLLGENIQYF

J gene: TRBJ2-7
D gene: TRBD1
V gene: TRBV18
clone size: NA
CDR3 DNA: TGTGCCAGCTCACCGGGGACAGGGGGCGTAGAGGTCCACGAGCAGTACTTC
CDR3 protein: CASSPGTGGVEVHEQYF